Below, one T cell receptor (beta chain) is given with its context. This clone was observed a few times. Its antigen has not been determined. No base quality values were provided; no much bigger clone lies one nucleotide off. The protocol used for the library was the immunoSEQ multiplex PCR assay. A mixture of 60 forward primers for TCR Vbeta segments and 13 reverse primers for TCR Jbeta segments was used in the multiplex PCR. The CDR3 region of rearranged TCR beta genes was amplified from genomic DNA by a multiplex PCR assay. Amplified TCR beta libraries were sequenced as 87-base-pair reads on the Illumina HiSeq System. The authors processed their data as follows. A later analysis counted some 80 million unique TCR beta chains across the 550 to 800 repertoires, and some 11 million of these chains were shared by at least two donors. A nearest-neighbor algorithm error-corrected the raw reads and collapsed the reads into unique sequences, merging closely related sequences to remove PCR and sequencing errors. V, D and J gene segments were assigned by aligning CDR3 sequences to IMGT reference sequences. For a sequence to be retained, a match of at least six nucleotides to both a V gene segment and a J gene segment was required. Rearrangements were classified as productive when the CDR3 lacked stop codons and remained in frame with V and J, and all other rearrangements were classified as non-productive. CDR3 was defined according to IMGT convention as the region running from the second conserved V-encoded cysteine to the conserved J-encoded phenylalanine. The earlier analysis of about 570 of the donors excluded any sequence lacking an unambiguous match to a single V gene segment. In an earlier analysis of 587 of the donors, a V segment was called functional when productive rearrangements were above 56.7%, and segregating when the standard deviation between donors exceeded 5%. A statistical classification framework was built for diagnosing cytomegalovirus status from the catalog of TCR beta chain sequences. In a later analysis, TCR nucleotide sequences were compared against IMGT/GENE-DB human TR gene sequences so that V and J genes could be assigned. A later analysis assigned CDR3 sequences and most-parsimonious VDJ recombination scenarios with the TCRdist pipeline. In a later analysis, every TCR beta chain was defined by the combination of its CDR3 amino acid sequence and its V-gene family, and reads without a unique V-gene family were dropped. As a way to deal with suspected cross-contamination and a sequencing artifact, a later analysis dropped hundreds of nucleotide sequences that were highly shared and had low generation probability. In a later analysis, a clonal expansion index for each public chain was calculated from normalized within-repertoire ranks of inferred template counts. In a later analysis, generation probabilities were computed using a VDJ recombination model fitted to out-of-frame rearrangements, and the results were checked against IGoR. A later analysis scored TCR-TCR, TCR-HLA and TCR-CMV co-occurrence with hypergeometric tests, applying a repertoire-size bias correction to TCR pairs. To estimate false discovery rates, a later analysis permuted the HLA or CMV assignments 20 times. In a later analysis, co-occurring TCRs were grouped using DBSCAN, with TCRdist sequence similarity added in when clustering inside HLA-allele-positive subsets. For co-occurrence clustering, repertoires with fewer than 30,000 or more than 120,000 public chains were excluded, along with roughly five repertoires with anomalous nucleotide sharing. The table was pulled from immuneACCESS by TCRdb, which kept in-frame rearrangements only. Such tables lose some clones; where checked, under half of the loss comes from unresolved V genes, and the rest has no known cause. V and J calls and clone size are as listed in that table; D and trimming were resolved from the DNA. The sample yields fewer than 250,000 clones; 82% were counted once. The ten largest clones capture 6% of the sample.

This entry belongs to a study of cytomegalovirus exposure and HLA in healthy donors (dated by TCRdb to about 2017). Notes on the research overall: An earlier analysis of 587 of the donors reported approximately 260 Gb of sequence data and 95 million to 130 million unique TCR beta sequences obtained from some 200 million T cells. An early release that covered about 600 HLA-typed donors contained about 290 gigabases of sequencing data and tens of millions of unique TCR sequences. Among the 398 genotyped donors, around 79% belonged to the genetic ancestry cluster associated with self-reported Caucasian donors. The study aimed to test whether signatures of past pathogen exposure could be identified by cataloging public T cell receptors. The study profiled the T cell repertoires of around 700 subjects by immunosequencing and related them to cytomegalovirus serostatus. In addition to the first cohort of around 670 subjects, a separate validation cohort of about 120 different subjects was used. The study combined high-throughput TCR immunosequencing, statistical association of individual TCRs with disease status, and machine learning to predict cytomegalovirus infection status. A later analysis re-examined previously published TCR beta repertoires from roughly 720 donors and added high-resolution HLA genotyping to investigate patterns of TCR occurrence. Rather than drawing on any new phenotypic data, the later analysis identified candidate immune exposures from TCR beta sequences and the way those sequences occurred across donors. In an earlier analysis of around 540 of the donors, high-throughput TCR beta sequencing was used to judge whether each TCR beta V gene segment behaved as functional or pseudogenic. Donor age, sex, ethnicity and CMV serostatus were collected together with the repertoire data. A later genetic analysis took genome-wide SNP genotypes for about three fifths of the 666 donors and used that subset as a discovery cohort. Every repertoire in the discovery cohort had been generated on one and the same sequencing platform. Both class I and class II loci were covered by HLA typing, at four-digit resolution. The number of typed donors differed by locus: 629-630 for A, B, C, DRB1 and DQB1; 522 for DQA1; approximately 600 for DPA1; and roughly 490 for DPB1. Because of strong linkage in the cohort, five DR-DQ haplotypes were treated as single units for association and clustering. Across 300 to 500 genotyped donors of the cohort, an average of about 200,000 unique TCR beta nucleotide sequences per donor were sequenced, and approximately 19% of those sequences were non-productive. General findings and caveats noted by the study authors: According to a later genetic analysis, donors in an Asian-associated ancestry cluster had fewer N-insertions in productive TCRs than the approximately 700-donor mean. The study listed approximately 160 TCR beta chains as associated with cytomegalovirus. Presence/absence analyses assumed roughly uniform sequencing depth across donors, an assumption that may not hold. Over 15 rarely observed V segments, including chromosome 9 orphons, were excluded from the earlier analysis of approximately 500 of the donors because counts were too low. Immune exposure information for the cohort was limited to CMV serostatus. The authors suggested that the approach could potentially be extended to other disease states and immunological phenotypes. In a later analysis, HLA-associated TCR beta chains were found to be more clonally expanded and to have lower generation probabilities than equally common non-associated chains. In a later analysis, most CMV-associated TCR beta chains were found to appear HLA-restricted, with HLA associations seemingly driven largely by CMV exposure. The cohort was sequenced for TCR beta chains only, and without alpha or paired-chain data the features that could be detected were limited. A cluster of highly shared sequence variants was judged likely to represent a technical artifact of the sequencing pipeline. In a later analysis, some 18,000 TCR beta sequences were associated with specific HLA alleles at a false discovery rate of 0.05. Because HLA typing was missing for some donors at each locus, association tests included only the typed subset. While some public TCRs were present in many individuals, most TCR sequences turned up only very rarely across donors. A further reported finding was that TCR beta sequences accurately predicted the HLA-A and HLA-B alleles for most subjects in the first cohort. Several of the top co-occurrence clusters appeared to be linked to parvovirus B19, influenza, CMV and Epstein-Barr virus, according to a later analysis. In vitro tests confirmed that a few of the cytomegalovirus-associated TCR beta chains recognize cytomegalovirus antigens. Strong co-occurrence of HLA alleles, especially DR and DQ, made assigning TCR associations to individual alleles difficult. Broadly in line with IMGT annotations, most TCR beta V segments showed up in productive rearrangements about 87% or about 30% of the time in an earlier analysis of under 700 of the donors. A later genetic analysis associated a missense DCLRE1C variant with V-gene and J-gene trimming of TCR beta chains, and an independent cohort replicated the association. Linkage disequilibrium might explain the correlated functional status among segregating V segments, but an unknown experimental factor could not be excluded. In a later analysis, TCR association rates were found to vary across HLA loci, with the most associated TCRs seen for DRB1 alleles and the fewest for HLA-C alleles. Some IMGT-functional V segments, including TRBV6-2 and TRBV6-3, could not be told apart with the 87-base-pair reads, so those segments were excluded. Cytomegalovirus status was reported to be diagnosed by the classifier with high specificity and sensitivity in both the original and validation cohorts.

In total, roughly 710 healthy bone marrow donors made up the cohort. Cohort members were all nominally healthy when sampled, although unrecorded immune exposures were likely present. The donor was CMV seropositive and was included in the group of approximately 300 seropositive cohort members. Each donor provided a peripheral blood sample, and peripheral blood mononuclear cells were used for TCR beta sequencing. Genomic DNA extraction from the blood cell samples was performed with the Qiagen DNeasy Blood Extraction Kit. CDR1 and CDR2 (SGHVS, FQNEAQ) derive from the germline V gene. Deletion took 1 base off V and 5 bases off J, with a span of 12 bases between the germline ends. The CDR3 measures 15 amino acids from cysteine to phenylalanine. Solely the CDR3 DNA is kept, with 45 bases framed from the first base.

The clonotype originates from a man aged 40-49 years in good health and CMV-seropositive. Recombination joined TRBV7-8 with TRBJ1-5; TRBD1 could be the D gene, as 6 bases match. Sequencing was performed on PBMCs. The base sequence is TGTGCCAGCAGCTTAGAAAGGACAGAGTATCAGCCCCAGCATTTT. Translated, it gives CASSLERTEYQPQHF.